A single sample is the source of the 23 T cell receptor beta chains below, sequenced in a study of beta chain features in type 1 diabetes. Expressed TCRB transcripts were sequenced because the entire RNA isolate underwent reverse transcription. The assay was immunoSEQ multiplex PCR, and TCRdb's table has in-frame clones only and misses some. The repertoire has 900,000 or so clones, 15% to 20% of them found once; the top ten carry about 0.02%. Sequences were obtained from naive CD4+ T cells from blood. Every receptor here comes from a woman under 30 in good health.

The chain joins TRBV27 to TRBJ2-6; 9 bases agree with TRBD2. CDR3 size: 19 residues. Germline CDR1 MNHEY, CDR2 SMNVEV (reference sequence). V shed 2 bases and J 0 bases; nucleotides not matched to a gene: 8. CDR3 residues: CASSLAASGINSGANVLTF. The CDR3 nucleotides read TGTGCCAGCAGTTTAGCGGCTAGCGGGATCAACTCTGGGGCCAACGTCCTGACTTTC.

V usage is TRBV11-2 and J usage is TRBJ2-1; the D gene is possibly TRBD2 (5 bases). The CDR3 contains 16 residues. In germline, CDR1 is SGHAT, CDR2 FQNNGV. V lost 5 bases and J lost 7, with 21 bases in between. In nucleotides, the CDR3 is TGTGCCAGCAGCCGTCCGGGGTCCTGGGCCGGGAATGAGCAGTTCTTC. Its translation: CASSRPGSWAGNEQFF.

DNA of the CDR3: TGTGCCAGCAGCCGTGGACTAGCGGATTACAATGAGCAGTTCTTC. Translated: CASSRGLADYNEQFF. The V gene is TRBV7-3, the J gene TRBJ2-1, with 10 bases that match TRBD2. The CDR3 runs 15 residues. Per germline, CDR1 SGHTA and CDR2 FQGTGA. After removal of 5 bases from V and 4 bases from J, the junction contained 5 bases not matched to a gene.

The chain couples TRBV10-1 to TRBJ2-1; D gene ambiguous. The germline gives CDR1 WNHNN, CDR2 SYGVQD (reference sequence). Between the trimmed V and J ends, which lost 2 bases and 5 bases, there was a span of 4 bases. The CDR3 spans 12 residues. The chain's CDR3 is CASSEGHNEQFF. Here the CDR3 DNA reads TGCGCCAGCAGTGAGGGGCACAATGAGCAGTTCTTC.

For this clone: With a much larger clone just one base away, this may be a read error. This sequence joins TRBV4-2 and TRBJ2-7; no definite D call. From germline, CDR1 is LGHNA and CDR2 YNFKEQ. Trimming removed 5 bases at V and 3 bases at J, with 2 bases between. The CDR3 totals 10 residues. The CDR3 region is CASSFYEQYF. For the CDR3, the DNA is TGTGCCAGCAGCTTCTACGAGCAGTACTTC.

This clone was seen a handful of times. This rearrangement joins TRBV5-1 to TRBJ1-2, with TRBD1 matching 9 bases. This CDR3 contains 18 residues. Looked up from germline, CDR1 is SGHRS and CDR2 is YFSETQ. Trimming cost V 4 bases and J 0 bases; bases outside gene matches: 13. CDR3 DNA sequence: TGCGCCAGCAGCGAGGACGGGACAGGGCACCGAACTAACTATGGCTACACCTTC. Translated: CASSEDGTGHRTNYGYTF. The entire variable domain, with the rest obtained from reference TRBV5-1 and TRBJ1-2, is as follows: KAGVTQTPRYLIKTRGQQVTLSCSPISGHRSVSWYQQTPGQGLQFLFEYFSETQRNKGNFPGRFSGRQFSNSRSEMNVSTLELGDSALYLCASSEDGTGHRTNYGYTFGSGTRLTVV.

This clone has just a few counts. The same CDR3 arises from other DNA sequences in this sample as well. The J gene is TRBJ1-1, the V gene TRBV28; D ambiguous. V was pared by 3 bases and J by 5 bases, with 4 bases between. The CDR3 spans 11 residues. Germline V gene lookup returns CDR1 MDHEN and CDR2 SYDVKM. CDR3 amino acids: CASSLGTEAFF. Here the CDR3 DNA reads TGTGCCAGCAGTTTGGGAACTGAAGCTTTCTTT.

The chain couples TRBV2 to TRBJ2-5, with 12 bases matching TRBD2. With 7 bases clipped from V and 4 bases from J, the junction kept 7 bases outside the gene matches. The V gene's germline CDR1 is SNHLY and CDR2 FYNNEI. The CDR3 contains 15 residues. CDR3 residues: CASNRLAGVVETQYF. The CDR3 DNA reads as TGTGCCAGCAATCGACTAGCGGGAGTCGTAGAGACCCAGTACTTC.

The chain links TRBV7-2 to TRBJ2-7; TRBD2 aligns across 8 bases. Germline trimming cut 2 bases from V and 5 bases from J; bases unmatched to any gene: 11. Germline CDR1 and CDR2: SGHTA and FQGNSA. CDR3 length: 16 residues. This CDR3 reads CASSLRVAGGGDEQYF. The CDR3 coding sequence is TGTGCCAGCAGCTTACGGGTCGCGGGAGGCGGCGACGAGCAGTACTTC.

V and J are TRBV2 and TRBJ2-5; D possibly corresponds to TRBD2 (6 bases). There are 14 residues in the CDR3. Germline loops: CDR1 SNHLY, CDR2 FYNNEI. Between the trimmed V and J ends, which lost 6 bases and 1 base, there was a span of 12 bases. The CDR3 DNA reads as TGTGCCAGCAGGTGGCGGGATCCCCAAGAGACCCAGTACTTC. Translating gives CASRWRDPQETQYF.

This chain joins TRBV28 and TRBJ2-3, with D possibly being TRBD1 (6 bases). V lost 8 bases and J lost 4, with 16 bases in between. Germline assignment: CDR1 MDHEN and CDR2 SYDVKM. The CDR3 is 14 amino acids. The CDR3 reads CASRNRVAADTQYF. The DNA of the CDR3 is TGTGCCAGCCGTAACAGGGTGGCGGCAGATACGCAGTATTTT.

The chain joins TRBV14 to TRBJ1-1; tentatively, D is TRBD1 (6 bases). Germline V CDR1 and CDR2: SGHDN, FVKESK. This CDR3 region has 17 residues. Between the trimmed V and J ends, which lost 1 base and 1 base, there was a span of 16 bases. CDR3 region: CASSQALTGPRNTEAFF. CDR3 DNA sequence: TGTGCCAGCAGCCAAGCCCTGACAGGACCCCGGAACACTGAAGCTTTCTTT.

This clone was found a few times. The chain has TRBV7-2 and TRBJ2-2, with D unclear. V was shortened by 5 bases and J by 8 bases, with 12 bases between the two germline ends. Looked up from germline, CDR1 is SGHTA and CDR2 is FQGNSA. The CDR3 totals 13 residues. The CDR3 DNA reads TGTGCCAGCAGCGCCTTGCCCCAAGGGGAGCTGTTTTTT. This encodes CASSALPQGELFF.

As for this clone: The identical CDR3 is also encoded by other nucleotide sequences in the sample. The CDR3 DNA sequence: TGTGCCAGCAGTTTATCAGGCACAGATACGCAGTATTTT. Translated: CASSLSGTDTQYF. The V gene is TRBV28, the J gene TRBJ2-3; D gene unclear. The V gene's germline CDR1 is MDHEN and CDR2 SYDVKM. The germline V and J ends were trimmed by 1 base and 1 base, with 3 bases remaining between them. The CDR3 contains 13 residues.

This clone was seen only a few times. This chain uses TRBV6-5 with TRBJ2-5; D might be TRBD2 (5 bases). The CDR3 covers 16 residues. V was pared by 1 base and J by 2 bases, with 14 bases between. Germline assignment: CDR1 MNHEY and CDR2 SVGAGI. CDR3 DNA sequence: TGTGCCAGCAGTTACTTTCCGGGCGGGCCTCAAGAGACCCAGTACTTC. This sequence encodes CASSYFPGGPQETQYF.

The chain has TRBV9 and TRBJ2-1; 14 nucleotides match TRBD2. Trimming took 0 bases from V and 5 from J; bases not matched to a gene: 19. The CDR3 is 22 residues long. CDR1 is SGDLS, CDR2 YYNGEE, per germline. DNA of the CDR3: TGTGCCAGCAGCGTAGAGCTGTGGGCCCCCGGGACTAGCGGGAGTCGGGACAATGAGCAGTTCTTC. Translated, it gives CASSVELWAPGTSGSRDNEQFF.

In its sample, this clone was seen a few times. The rearrangement joins TRBV28 to TRBJ2-5; TRBD1 aligns across 7 bases. V gave up 7 bases and J gave up 4 bases; unmatched junction bases: 12. The CDR3 has 15 amino acids. The germline V gene encodes CDR1 MDHEN and CDR2 SYDVKM. CDR3: CASNNYRGSGETQYF. The CDR3 DNA is TGTGCCAGCAACAACTACAGGGGAAGTGGAGAGACCCAGTACTTC.

The V gene is TRBV5-1, the J gene TRBJ2-3; 9 positions match TRBD1. Germline CDR1 is SGHRS and CDR2 is YFSETQ. The J segment lost 7 bases and the V segment lost 4 bases, leaving 13 bases of the junction unmatched. There are 16 residues in the CDR3. CDR3 region: CASSPGDRVGRHTQYF. CDR3 coding DNA: TGCGCCAGCAGCCCTGGGGACAGGGTTGGGCGGCATACGCAGTATTTT.

This clone was seen only a few times. The V call is TRBV18, the J call TRBJ2-1; no definite D call. The CDR3 totals 14 residues. The V end was cut by 3 bases, the J end by 7 bases, with 13 bases between. Germline V gene lookup returns CDR1 KGHSH and CDR2 LQKENI. The CDR3 loop is CASSPSGPRNEQFF. The CDR3 DNA reads TGTGCCAGCTCACCCTCTGGGCCCCGAAATGAGCAGTTCTTC.

There are a few counts of this clone. V gene TRBV19 combines with J gene TRBJ1-5; no definite D call. V lost 3 bases and J 2 bases, leaving 17 bases between the germline ends. Germline assignment: CDR1 LNHDA and CDR2 SQIVND (reference sequence). The CDR3 extends over 17 amino acids. In nucleotides, the CDR3 is TGTGCCAGTAGTATGTCCAGCCCGGGCGTAGGCAATCAGCCCCAGCATTTT. Its protein is CASSMSSPGVGNQPQHF.

This clone was observed a handful of times. The rearrangement links TRBV7-9 to TRBJ2-1; possible D gene TRBD1, 6 bases. The CDR3 covers 15 residues. V was clipped by 1 base and J by 4 bases, with 11 bases between them. Germline V lookup: CDR1 SEHNR, CDR2 FQNEAQ (reference sequence). This chain's CDR3 is CASSLEGHYYNEQFF. The CDR3 DNA follows: TGTGCCAGCAGCTTAGAGGGACACTATTACAATGAGCAGTTCTTC.

The CDR3 nucleotides read TGTGCCAGCAGTTGGGGAAAGACCCAGTACTTC. This sequence encodes CASSWGKTQYF. The genes are TRBV27 and TRBJ2-5; no reliable D call. Germline CDR1 and CDR2: MNHEY and SMNVEV (reference sequence). Between the trimmed V and J ends, which lost 4 bases and 6 bases, there was a span of 6 bases. The CDR3 runs to 11 residues.

In its sample, this clone was seen a few times. The rearrangement uses TRBV7-2 and TRBJ1-5; D is unresolved. Between the trimmed V and J ends, which lost 3 bases and 3 bases, there was a span of 9 bases. Germline values: CDR1 SGHTA, CDR2 FQGNSA. The CDR3 is 14 amino acids. The CDR3 bases are TGTGCCAGCAGCTTCTCGGCGGCCAATCAGCCCCAGCATTTT. It codes for CASSFSAANQPQHF.